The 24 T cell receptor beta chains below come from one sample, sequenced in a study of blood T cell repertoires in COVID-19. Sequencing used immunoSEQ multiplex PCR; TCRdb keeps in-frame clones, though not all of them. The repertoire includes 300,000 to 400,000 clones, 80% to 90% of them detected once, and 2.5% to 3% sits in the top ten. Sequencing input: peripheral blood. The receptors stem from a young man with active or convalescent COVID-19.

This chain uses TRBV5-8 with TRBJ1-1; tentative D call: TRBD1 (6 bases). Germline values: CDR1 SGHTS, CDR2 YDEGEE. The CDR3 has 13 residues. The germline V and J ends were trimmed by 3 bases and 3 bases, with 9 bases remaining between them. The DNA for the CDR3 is TGTGCCAGCAGCTCACACAGGGACACTGAAGCTTTCTTT. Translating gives CASSSHRDTEAFF.

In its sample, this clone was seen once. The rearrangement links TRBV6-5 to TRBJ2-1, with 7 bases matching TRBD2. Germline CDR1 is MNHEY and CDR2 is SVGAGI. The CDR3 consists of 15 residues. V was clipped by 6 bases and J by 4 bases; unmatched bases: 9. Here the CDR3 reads CASRGGIAGYNEQFF. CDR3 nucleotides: TGTGCCAGCAGGGGGGGGATAGCGGGTTACAATGAGCAGTTCTTC.

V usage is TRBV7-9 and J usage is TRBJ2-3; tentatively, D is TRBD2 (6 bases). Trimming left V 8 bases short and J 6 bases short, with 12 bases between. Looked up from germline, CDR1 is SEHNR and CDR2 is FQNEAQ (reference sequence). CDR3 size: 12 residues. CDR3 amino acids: CASGTGPDTQYF. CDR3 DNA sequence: TGTGCCAGCGGGACTGGGCCGGATACGCAGTATTTT.

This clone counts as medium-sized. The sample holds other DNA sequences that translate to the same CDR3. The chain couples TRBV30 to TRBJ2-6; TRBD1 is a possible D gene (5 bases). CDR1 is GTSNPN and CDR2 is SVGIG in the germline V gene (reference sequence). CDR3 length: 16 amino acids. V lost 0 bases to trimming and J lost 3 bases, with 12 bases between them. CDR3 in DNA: TGTGCCTGGAGTGTCCCTCAGGGAAATGGGGCCAACGTCCTGACTTTC. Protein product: CAWSVPQGNGANVLTF. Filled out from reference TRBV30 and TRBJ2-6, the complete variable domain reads SQTIHQWPATLVQPVGSPLSLECTVEGTSNPNLYWYRQAAGRGLQLLFYSVGIGQISSEVPQNLSASRPQDRQFILSSKKLLLSDSGFYLCAWSVPQGNGANVLTFGAGSRLTVL.

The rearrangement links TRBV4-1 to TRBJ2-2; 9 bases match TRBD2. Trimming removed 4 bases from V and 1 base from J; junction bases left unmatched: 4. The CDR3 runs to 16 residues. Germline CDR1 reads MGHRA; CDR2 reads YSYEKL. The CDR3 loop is CASSRSLAGNTGELFF. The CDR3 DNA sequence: TGCGCCAGCAGCCGGTCACTAGCGGGGAACACCGGGGAGCTGTTTTTT.

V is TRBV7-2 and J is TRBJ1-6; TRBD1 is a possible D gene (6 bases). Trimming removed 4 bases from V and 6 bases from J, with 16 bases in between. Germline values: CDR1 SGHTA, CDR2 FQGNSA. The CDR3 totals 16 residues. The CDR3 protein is CASSSTGIGINSPLHF. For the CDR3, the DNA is TGTGCCAGCAGCTCAACAGGGATAGGGATTAATTCACCCCTCCACTTT.

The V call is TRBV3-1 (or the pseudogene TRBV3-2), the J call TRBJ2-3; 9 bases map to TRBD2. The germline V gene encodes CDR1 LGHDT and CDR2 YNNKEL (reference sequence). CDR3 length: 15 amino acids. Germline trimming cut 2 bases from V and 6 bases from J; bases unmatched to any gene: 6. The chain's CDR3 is CASSQPAGGQDTQYF. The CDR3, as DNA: TGTGCCAGCAGCCAACCCGCGGGGGGGCAGGATACGCAGTATTTT.

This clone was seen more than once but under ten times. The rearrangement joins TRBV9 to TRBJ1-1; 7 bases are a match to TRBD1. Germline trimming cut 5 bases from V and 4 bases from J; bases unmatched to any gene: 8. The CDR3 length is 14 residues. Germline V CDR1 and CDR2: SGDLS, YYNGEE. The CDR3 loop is CASRRQGGSTEAFF. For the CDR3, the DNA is TGTGCCAGCAGGCGACAGGGAGGTAGCACTGAAGCTTTCTTT.

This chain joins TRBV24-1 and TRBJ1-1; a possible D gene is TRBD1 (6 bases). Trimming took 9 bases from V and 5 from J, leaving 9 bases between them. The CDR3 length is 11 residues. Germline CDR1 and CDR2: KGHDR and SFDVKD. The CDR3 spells CATATGTEAFF. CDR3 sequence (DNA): TGTGCCACCGCCACAGGGACTGAAGCTTTCTTT.

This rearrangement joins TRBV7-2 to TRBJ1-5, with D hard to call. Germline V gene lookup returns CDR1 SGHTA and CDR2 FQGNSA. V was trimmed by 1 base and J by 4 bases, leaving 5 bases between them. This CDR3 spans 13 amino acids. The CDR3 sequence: CASSLEANQPQHF. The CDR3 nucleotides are TGTGCCAGCAGCTTAGAAGCGAATCAGCCCCAGCATTTT.

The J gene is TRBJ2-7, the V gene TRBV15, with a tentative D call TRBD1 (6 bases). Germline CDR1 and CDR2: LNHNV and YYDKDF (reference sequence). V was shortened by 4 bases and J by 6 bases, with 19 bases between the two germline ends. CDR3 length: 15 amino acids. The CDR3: CATSTAGGRGSEQYF. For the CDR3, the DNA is TGTGCCACCAGCACAGCTGGGGGCAGGGGCAGCGAGCAGTACTTC.

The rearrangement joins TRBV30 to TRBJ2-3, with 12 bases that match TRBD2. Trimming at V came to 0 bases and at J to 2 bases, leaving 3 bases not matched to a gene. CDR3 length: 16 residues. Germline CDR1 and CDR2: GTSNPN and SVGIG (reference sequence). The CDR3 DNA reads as TGTGCCTGGAGTGTACCTAGCGGGAGGGCCACAGATACGCAGTATTTT. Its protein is CAWSVPSGRATDTQYF.

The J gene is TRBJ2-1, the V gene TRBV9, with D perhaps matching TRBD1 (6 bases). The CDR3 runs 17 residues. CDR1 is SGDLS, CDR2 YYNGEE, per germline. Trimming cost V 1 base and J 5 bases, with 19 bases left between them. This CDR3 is CASSVMAGALNDNEQFF. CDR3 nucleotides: TGTGCCAGCAGCGTAATGGCAGGGGCTTTGAACGACAATGAGCAGTTCTTC.

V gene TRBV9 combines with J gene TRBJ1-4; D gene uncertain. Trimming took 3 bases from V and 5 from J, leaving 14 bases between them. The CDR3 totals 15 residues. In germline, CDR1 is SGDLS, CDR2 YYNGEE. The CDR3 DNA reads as TGTGCCAGCAGCGGATGGACGGGAAAGAATGAAAAACTGTTTTTT. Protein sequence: CASSGWTGKNEKLFF. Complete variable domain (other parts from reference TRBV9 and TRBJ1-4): DSGVTQTPKHLITATGQRVTLRCSPRSGDLSVYWYQQSLDQGLQFLIQYYNGEERAKGNILERFSAQQFPDLHSELNLSSLELGDSALYFCASSGWTGKNEKLFFGSGTQLSVL.

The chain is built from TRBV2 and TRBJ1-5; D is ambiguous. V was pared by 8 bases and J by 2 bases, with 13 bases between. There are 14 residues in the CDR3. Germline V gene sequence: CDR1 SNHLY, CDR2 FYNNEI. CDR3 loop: CASSRGGGNQPQHF. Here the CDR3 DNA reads TGTGCCAGCTCTCGGGGTGGAGGCAATCAGCCCCAGCATTTT.

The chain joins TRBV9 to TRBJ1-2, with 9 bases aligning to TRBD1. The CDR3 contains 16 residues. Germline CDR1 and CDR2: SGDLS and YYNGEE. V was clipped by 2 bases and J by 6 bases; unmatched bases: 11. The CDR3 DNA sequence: TGTGCCAGCAGCGTTAACCACCGGGACAGGGTGGATGGCTACACCTTC. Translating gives CASSVNHRDRVDGYTF.

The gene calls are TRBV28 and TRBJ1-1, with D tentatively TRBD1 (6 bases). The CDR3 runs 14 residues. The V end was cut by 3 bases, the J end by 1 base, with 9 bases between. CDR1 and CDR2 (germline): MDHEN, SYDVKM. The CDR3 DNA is TGTGCCAGCAGTTTTCAGGGGAAGAACACTGAAGCTTTCTTT. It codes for CASSFQGKNTEAFF.

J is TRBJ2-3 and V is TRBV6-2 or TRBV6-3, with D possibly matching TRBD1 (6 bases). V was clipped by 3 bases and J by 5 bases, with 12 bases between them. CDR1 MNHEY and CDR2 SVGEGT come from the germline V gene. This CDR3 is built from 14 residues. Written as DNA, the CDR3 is TGTGCCAGCAGTTATTTGGGGGCGGGAGATACGCAGTATTTT. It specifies CASSYLGAGDTQYF.

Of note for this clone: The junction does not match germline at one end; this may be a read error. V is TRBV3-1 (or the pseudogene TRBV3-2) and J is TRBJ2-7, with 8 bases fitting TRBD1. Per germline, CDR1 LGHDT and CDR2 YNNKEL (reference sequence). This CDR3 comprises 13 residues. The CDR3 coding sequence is TGTGCCAGCAGCCAAGAATCGACCGTGACAGGGGATTTC. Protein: CASSQESTVTGDF.

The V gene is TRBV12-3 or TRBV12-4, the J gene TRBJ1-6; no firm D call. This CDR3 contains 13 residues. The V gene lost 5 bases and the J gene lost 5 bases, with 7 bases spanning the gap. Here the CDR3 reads CASSQQNNSPLHF. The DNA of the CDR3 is TGTGCCAGCAGTCAACAGAATAATTCACCCCTCCACTTT.

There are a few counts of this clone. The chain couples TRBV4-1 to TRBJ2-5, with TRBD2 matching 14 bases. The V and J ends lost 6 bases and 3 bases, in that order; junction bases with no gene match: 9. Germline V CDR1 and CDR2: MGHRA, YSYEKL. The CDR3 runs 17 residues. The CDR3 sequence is CASRPLGLAGVEETQYF. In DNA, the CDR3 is TGCGCCAGCAGACCTCTGGGACTAGCGGGAGTAGAAGAGACCCAGTACTTC.

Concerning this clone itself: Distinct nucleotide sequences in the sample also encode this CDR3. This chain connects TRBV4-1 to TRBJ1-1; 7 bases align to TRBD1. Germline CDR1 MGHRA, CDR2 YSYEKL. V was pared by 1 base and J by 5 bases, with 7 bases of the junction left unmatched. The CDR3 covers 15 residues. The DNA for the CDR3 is TGCGCCAGCAGCCAAGTCCGAGCAGGGGGGACTGAAGCTTTCTTT. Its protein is CASSQVRAGGTEAFF.

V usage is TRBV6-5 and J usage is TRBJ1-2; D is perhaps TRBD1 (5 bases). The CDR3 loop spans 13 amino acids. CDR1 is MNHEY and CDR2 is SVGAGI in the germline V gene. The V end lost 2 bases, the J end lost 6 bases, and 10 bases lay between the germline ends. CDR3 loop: CASSYMGRNGYTF. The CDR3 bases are TGTGCCAGCAGTTACATGGGGCGCAATGGCTACACCTTC.

Written as DNA, the CDR3 is TGTGCCAGCAGTCAGGGGGCGGGTAATGAAAAACTGTTTTTT. It encodes CASSQGAGNEKLFF. V usage is TRBV7-9 and J usage is TRBJ1-4; 8 bases map to TRBD1. The CDR3 loop spans 14 amino acids. From germline, CDR1 is SEHNR and CDR2 FQNEAQ (reference sequence). Trimming cost V 6 bases and J 4 bases; bases outside gene matches: 4.